These 9 T cell receptor beta chains were sequenced from one sample in a study of HIV-infected children after antiretroviral therapy interruption. Treatment reported: PENTA 11 planned treatment interruption arm or continuous ART arm. A 3' RACE protocol on RNA, with unique molecular identifiers, produced the TCR library. TCRdb called the 3' RACE reads again in MiXCR, with one record for every CDR3 protein. The sample lists 35,000 to 50,000 distinct CDR3 sequences; about 6% were seen once. Sequencing was performed on CD45RA+ CD4+ T cells from PBMCs, pooled from several time points, taken from a donor given antiretroviral therapy, either interrupted or continuous. Subset in this sample: naive CD4+ CD45RA+ CD45RO- T cells. These receptors were obtained from a pool of human donors with HIV.

This clonotype was seen a few times. The chain is built from TRBV6-6 and TRBJ2-1; 7 nucleotides align to TRBD1. This CDR3 is 15 amino acids long. Germline V gene lookup returns CDR1 MNHNY and CDR2 SVGAGI (reference sequence). The ends lost 5 bases at V and 13 bases at J; junction bases unmatched: 17. The chain's CDR3 is CASSPPLRDSQYQFF. CDR3 in DNA: TGTGCCAGCAGTCCACCCTTACGGGACAGTCAATATCAGTTCTTC.

This clonotype showed up many times. V usage is TRBV7-2 and J usage is TRBJ1-5; D remains unclear. The CDR3 is made up of 16 amino acids. Germline CDR1 is SGHTA and CDR2 is FQGNSA. V lost 1 base, J lost 0 bases, and 10 bases lay in between. The CDR3 here is CASSLGRQNSNQPQHF. The CDR3 nucleotides are TGTGCCAGCAGCTTAGGCCGGCAGAATAGCAATCAGCCCCAGCATTTT.

V gene TRBV12-5 combines with J gene TRBJ2-2; D possibly matches TRBD1 or TRBD2 (6 bases each). Germline CDR1 and CDR2: LGHNT and FRNRAP. There are 15 residues in the CDR3. V dropped 1 base and J dropped 7 bases, with 13 bases sitting between them. CDR3 sequence: CASGLEGGDGGELFF. DNA of the CDR3: TGTGCTAGTGGTTTGGAGGGGGGCGATGGCGGGGAGCTGTTTTTT.

This clonotype was counted at least ten times. The rearrangement links TRBV3-1 to TRBJ2-1; 10 bases map to TRBD2. From germline, CDR1 is LGHDT and CDR2 YNNKEL (reference sequence). The CDR3 totals 15 residues. The V segment lost 2 bases and the J segment 2 bases; nucleotides outside the gene matches: 0. Written as DNA, the CDR3 is TGTGCCAGCAGCCAACTAGCGGGAGCCTACAATGAGCAGTTCTTC. Amino acid sequence: CASSQLAGAYNEQFF.

This clonotype has at least ten counts. V and J are TRBV5-1 and TRBJ1-4; TRBD1 is a possible D gene (5 bases). V lost 0 bases, J lost 5 bases, and 8 bases lay in between. Germline lookup yields CDR1 SGHRS and CDR2 YFSETQ. There are 14 residues in the CDR3. This CDR3 is CASSLGDSNEKLFF. The CDR3 DNA is TGCGCCAGCAGCTTGGGGGACTCCAATGAAAAACTGTTTTTT.

This clonotype has a count of ten or more. The gene calls are TRBV5-1 and TRBJ1-5; possible D gene TRBD1, 6 bases. Germline V gives CDR1 SGHRS, CDR2 YFSETQ. Trimming took off 0 bases at V and 2 bases at J, with 9 bases between the two ends. This CDR3 is built from 15 residues. The CDR3, as DNA: TGCGCCAGCAGCTTGGGGGACACCGGCAATCAGCCCCAGCATTTT. It is translated as CASSLGDTGNQPQHF.

In its sample, this clonotype was seen many times. V usage is TRBV4-3 and J usage is TRBJ2-3, with D tentatively TRBD1 (5 bases). The germline V and J ends were trimmed by 1 base and 9 bases, with 14 bases remaining between them. CDR1 LGHNA and CDR2 YSLEER come from the germline V gene. There are 14 residues in the CDR3. CDR3 nucleotides: TGCGCCAGCAGCCAAGGACCCGACCAGGGCACGCAGTATTTT. Residues: CASSQGPDQGTQYF.

This clonotype came up many times. The chain couples TRBV12-3 or TRBV12-4 to TRBJ1-2; D is unresolved. Between the trimmed V and J ends, which lost 6 bases and 6 bases, there was a span of 17 bases. The CDR3 spans 14 residues. CDR3 protein: CASSPPEGLDGYTF. CDR3 in DNA: TGTGCCAGCAGCCCTCCGGAGGGTCTGGATGGCTACACCTTC.

Only a few counts were recorded for this clonotype. The rearrangement joins TRBV12-5 to TRBJ1-1, with D possibly being TRBD1 (6 bases). The CDR3 runs 13 residues. V dropped 2 bases and J dropped 3 bases, with 7 bases sitting between them. Germline CDR1 is LGHNT and CDR2 is FRNRAP. The CDR3 sequence is CASGLPGDTEAFF. CDR3 bases: TGTGCTAGTGGTTTGCCAGGGGACACTGAAGCTTTCTTT.